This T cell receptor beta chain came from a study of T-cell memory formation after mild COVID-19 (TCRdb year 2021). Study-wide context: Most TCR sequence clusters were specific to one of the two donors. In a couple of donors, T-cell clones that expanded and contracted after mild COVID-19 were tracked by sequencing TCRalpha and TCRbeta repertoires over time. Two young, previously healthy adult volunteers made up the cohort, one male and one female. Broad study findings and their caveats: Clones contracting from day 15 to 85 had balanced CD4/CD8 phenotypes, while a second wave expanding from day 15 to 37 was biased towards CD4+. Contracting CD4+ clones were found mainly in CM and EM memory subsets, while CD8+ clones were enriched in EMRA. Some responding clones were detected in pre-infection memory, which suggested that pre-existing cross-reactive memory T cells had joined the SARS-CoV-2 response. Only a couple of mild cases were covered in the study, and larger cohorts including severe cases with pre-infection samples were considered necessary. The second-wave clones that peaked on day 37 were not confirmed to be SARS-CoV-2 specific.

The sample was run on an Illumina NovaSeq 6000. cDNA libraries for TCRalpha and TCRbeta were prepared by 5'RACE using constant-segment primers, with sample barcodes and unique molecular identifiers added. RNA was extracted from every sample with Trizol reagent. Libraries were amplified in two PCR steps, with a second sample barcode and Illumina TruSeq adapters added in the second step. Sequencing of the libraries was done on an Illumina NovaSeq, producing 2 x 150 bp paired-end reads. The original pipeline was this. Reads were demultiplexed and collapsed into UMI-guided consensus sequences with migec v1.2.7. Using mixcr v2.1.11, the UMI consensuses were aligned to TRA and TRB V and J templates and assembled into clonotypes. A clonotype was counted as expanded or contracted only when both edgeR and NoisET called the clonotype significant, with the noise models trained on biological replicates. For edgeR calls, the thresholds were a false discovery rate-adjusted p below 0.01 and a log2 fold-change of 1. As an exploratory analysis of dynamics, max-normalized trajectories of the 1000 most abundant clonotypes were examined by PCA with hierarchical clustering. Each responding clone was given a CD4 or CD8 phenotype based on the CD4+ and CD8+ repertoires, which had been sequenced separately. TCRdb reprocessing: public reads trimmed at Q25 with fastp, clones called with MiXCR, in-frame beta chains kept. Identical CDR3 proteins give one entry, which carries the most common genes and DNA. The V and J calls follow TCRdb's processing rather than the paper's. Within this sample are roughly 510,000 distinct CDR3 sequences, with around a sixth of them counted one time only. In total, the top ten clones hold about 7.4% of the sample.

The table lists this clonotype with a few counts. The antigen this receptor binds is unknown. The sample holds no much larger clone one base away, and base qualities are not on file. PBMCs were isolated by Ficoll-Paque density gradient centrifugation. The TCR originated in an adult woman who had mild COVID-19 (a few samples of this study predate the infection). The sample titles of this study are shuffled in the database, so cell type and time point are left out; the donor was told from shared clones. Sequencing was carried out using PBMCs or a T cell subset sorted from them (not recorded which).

Read as DNA, the sequence is TGCAGTGCTAGACAGAGTGGCTACGAGCAGTACTTC. It specifies CSARQSGYEQYF. The chain couples TRBV20-1 to TRBJ2-7, with no D gene named confidently. The CDR3 covers 12 residues, taking in both the cysteine and the phenylalanine. The read is trimmed to its CDR3 DNA, 36 bases read in frame from base 1. Relative to germline, V is 2 bases shorter and J is 3 bases shorter, with 8 bases between their ends. CDR1 and CDR2 were assigned from the germline V gene (reference sequence) as DFQATT and SNEGSKA.